This TCR beta chain derives from a study of cytomegalovirus exposure and HLA in healthy donors. Healthy bone marrow donors made up the donor group. The PCR employed 60 Vbeta primers together with 13 Jbeta primers. Using immunoSEQ multiplex PCR, the repertoire was profiled, and TCRdb retains in-frame clones only, with some absent. Of about 150,000 clones in the sample, around four fifths were seen once. Germline CDR1 and CDR2: SGHNT and YYREEE (reference sequence). The CDR3 is 15 residues long. V lost 1 base to trimming and J lost 11 bases, with 21 bases between them. The source is a man aged 35 to 55 in good health and CMV-seronegative. The rearrangement joins TRBV5-4 to TRBJ1-1; tentative D call: TRBD1 (5 bases). Sequences were obtained from PBMCs. The CDR3 nucleotides are TGTGCCAGCAGCTTGACTATAGGGGCAGAGAATCGGGCTTTCTTT. It encodes CASSLTIGAENRAFF.